This T cell receptor (beta chain) emerged from a study of beta chain features in type 1 diabetes (dated by TCRdb to between 2017 and 2018). With respect to the entire study: Mean age, gender distribution, total cell number and subset yield were not different between patients and healthy donors. A total of 100 million to 110 million sorted cells were examined across all samples, and a strong correlation was observed between cell number per subset and RNA yield. In the study, TCRB repertoires of sorted circulating CD4+ T cell subsets from recently diagnosed type 1 diabetes patients were compared with those of matched healthy donors. Regulatory and stem cell-like memory subsets were obtained from only 8 patients and about 8 healthy donors, while naive and central memory subsets were obtained from all 28 donors. What the work shows at the level of the full study, not this receptor alone: At VDJ recombination sites, patients with type 1 diabetes made fewer insertions and deleted more nucleotides, a pattern implying thymic rearrangement abnormalities. Naive, central memory and regulatory TCRB repertoires appeared more similar among patients than among healthy donors. Shorter templates might be favored by PCR, yet because patient and control samples were amplified and corrected together, any such skew would affect both groups equally. In all four CD4+ subsets, TCRB CDR3 length was moderately but significantly shorter in type 1 diabetes patients. Because cDNA rather than genomic DNA was sequenced, highly expressing activated cells could have been over-represented, although no difference in activation and CD3 levels was found between groups. Only small numbers of individuals were included in the HLA sub-analyses, which left unresolved whether HLA type had any influence on TCRB rearrangement.

A single peripheral blood draw of 95 to 150 mL on average was collected from each donor into heparinised tubes. Using a panel that included CD45RO, CCR7, CD25, CD127, CD95 and CD27, naive, central memory, regulatory and stem cell-like memory CD4+ T cells were sorted on a BD FACSAria II. All sorted populations exceeded 95% purity. PBMCs were isolated immediately by Lymphoprep density gradient centrifugation and stained directly without culture. So that batch effects would be minimized, each experiment stained and sorted samples in pairs, pairing one healthy donor with one patient. This clone was observed a few times. Its cognate antigen has yet to be identified. No qualities accompany the bases; no much larger clone lies one base away. V sheds 5 bases and J sheds 9 bases, leaving 11 bases between their ends. Per the germline V gene, SNHLY is the CDR1 and FYNNEI is the CDR2. The CDR3 holds 12 amino acids from the cysteine to the phenylalanine. The only DNA kept is the CDR3, 36 bases in frame from the first base.

All of the isolated RNA was reverse transcribed with the High Capacity cDNA Reverse Transcription Kit, so expressed TCRB transcripts were sequenced. Deep immunoSEQ sequencing was performed on naive, central memory and regulatory T cell samples, with an average of roughly 3.6 million total reads per sample. Sorted cells were lysed in RLT buffer and RNA was extracted with DNase-treated RNeasy Micro or Mini kits, depending on cell number. Each cell subset was processed separately to prevent cross-contamination, with patient and healthy donor samples processed together. The immunoSEQ multiplex PCR was used to amplify TCRB sequences from cDNA, generating 87-bp fragments that spanned the CDR3 region. The amplicons were sequenced using the Illumina HiSeq platform. The paper's processing steps were these. PCR bias was corrected computationally using synthetic template baselines, and reads within Hamming distance 2 were collapsed, with unmergeable singletons discarded. Reads were aligned to IMGT to assign V, D and J genes, CDR3 length, and insertions or deletions at six rearrangement sites. Within each subset, clonotype counts were normalized to sorted cell number, and only after that were true diversity and Gini coefficients computed with the tcR R package. Repertoire sharing was quantified using the overlap coefficient calculated on TCRB nucleotide sequences. Out-of-frame TCRB sequences from naive cells were analyzed as a proxy for the pre-selection repertoire. TCRdb stores this immuneACCESS table with in-frame sequences only. Part of the clones is absent; in the studies checked, under half of the shortfall reflects unresolved V genes, and no reason is known for the rest. V and J calls and clone size are as listed in that table; D and trimming were resolved from the DNA. The sample profile shows around 300,000 clones; 11% of them were found once. Around 0.015% of the sample is in the top ten clones.

The rearrangement joined TRBV2 to TRBJ2-1; too little of a D gene remains to name it. The sample consisted of naive CD4+ T cells from blood. The sample's cell subset or site label, in plain terms: true naive CD4+ T cells. The clonotype was recovered from a woman aged 30 to 39 in good health. The CDR3: CASSTQAFEQFF. The DNA sequence is given as TGTGCCAGCAGTACCCAGGCCTTTGAGCAGTTCTTC.